This T cell receptor (beta chain) was sequenced in a study of blood T cell repertoires in COVID-19. The germline V gene encodes CDR1 LNHDA and CDR2 SQIVND (reference sequence). The length of the CDR3 is 14 residues. Trimming took 3 bases from V and 7 from J, leaving 13 bases between them. TCRdb's table, derived via immunoSEQ multiplex PCR, lists solely in-frame clones and lacks some. This sample has 65,000 to 70,000 clones, with about 90% found just once. Sequenced: peripheral blood. The clonotype comes from a man aged 45-65 years with active COVID-19. This chain connects TRBV19 to TRBJ2-1; maybe TRBD1 (5 bases). The CDR3 DNA follows: TGTGCCAGTAGTATCGATGACAGAGTTAATGAGCAGTTCTTC. This sequence encodes CASSIDDRVNEQFF.